What follows are 3 T cell receptor beta chains derived from one specimen sequenced in a study of blood T cells in healthy people across ages. A second PCR, run for roughly 7 to 11 cycles, used a sample-barcoded 5' primer plus a J-beta primer mix. TCRdb re-called the 5' RACE reads through MiXCR, storing one row per CDR3 protein. The profile covers 700,000 to 900,000 distinct CDR3 sequences, with about 26% appearing a single time and 3% taken by the ten largest. The data were also submitted as part of a second study, on T cells of mothers and their children.

Material for sequencing was blood. These receptors all come from a boy aged 5 to 17 in good health.

A few counts support this clonotype. The chain couples TRBV29-1 to TRBJ2-1; TRBD1 matches 9 bases. The germline gives CDR1 SQVTM, CDR2 ANQGSEA. Trimming at V came to 1 base and at J to 8 bases, leaving 9 bases not matched to a gene. The CDR3 extends over 15 amino acids. CDR3 bases: TGCAGCGTTGAAGTACAGGGGGCCCAACGGGATGAGCAGTTCTTC. The encoded protein is CSVEVQGAQRDEQFF.

The rearrangement uses TRBV5-1 and TRBJ2-2, with a tentative D call TRBD1 (6 bases). CDR1 and CDR2 (germline): SGHRS, YFSETQ. Deletions cut 3 bases from V and 2 bases from J, with 11 bases between. The CDR3 totals 15 residues. The CDR3 loop reads CASSSRDTNTGELFF. The CDR3 coding sequence is TGCGCCAGCAGCTCCCGGGACACCAACACCGGGGAGCTGTTTTTT.

The rearrangement uses TRBV29-1 and TRBJ2-5; perhaps D is TRBD1 or TRBD2 (5 bases each). The V end lost 4 bases, the J end lost 5 bases, and 11 bases lay between the germline ends. This CDR3 comprises 12 residues. The germline gives CDR1 SQVTM, CDR2 ANQGSEA. The CDR3 DNA reads as TGCAGCGTTGCCGAAGGGACGGAGACCCAGTACTTC. This sequence encodes CSVAEGTETQYF. Supplemented by reference TRBV29-1 and TRBJ2-5, the full variable domain reads SAVISQKPSRDICQRGTSLTIQCQVDSQVTMMFWYRQQPGQSLTLIATANQGSEATYESGFVIDKFPISRPNLTFSTLTVSNMSPEDSSIYLCSVAEGTETQYFGPGTRLLVL.